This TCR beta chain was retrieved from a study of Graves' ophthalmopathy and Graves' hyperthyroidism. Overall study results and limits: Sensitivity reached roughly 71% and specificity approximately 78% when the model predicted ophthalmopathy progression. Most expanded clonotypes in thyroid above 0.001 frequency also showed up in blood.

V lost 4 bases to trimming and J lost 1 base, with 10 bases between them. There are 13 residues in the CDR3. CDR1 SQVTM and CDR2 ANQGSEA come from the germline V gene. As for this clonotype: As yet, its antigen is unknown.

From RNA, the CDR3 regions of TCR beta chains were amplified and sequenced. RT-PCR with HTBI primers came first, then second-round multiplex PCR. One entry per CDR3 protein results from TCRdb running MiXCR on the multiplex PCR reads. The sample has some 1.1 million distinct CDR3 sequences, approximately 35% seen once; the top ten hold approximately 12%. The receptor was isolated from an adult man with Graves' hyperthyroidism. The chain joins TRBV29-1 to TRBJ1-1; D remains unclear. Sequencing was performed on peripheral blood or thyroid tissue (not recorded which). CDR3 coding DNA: TGCAGCGTTGTCGCGGACCCGAACACTGAAGCTTTCTTT. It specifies CSVVADPNTEAFF.